This passage covers 30 T cell receptor beta chains from one sample sequenced in a study of blood T cell repertoires in COVID-19. Profiling relied on immunoSEQ multiplex PCR, and the TCRdb table lists in-frame clones only, not all of them. The sample records roughly 95,000 clones, approximately 90% being singletons. Sequencing was carried out using peripheral blood. Receptor source: a woman aged 50 to 60 in a cohort sampled during active COVID-19.

CDR3 protein: CASSLGTGGSYEQYF. As DNA, the CDR3 is TGCGCCAGCAGCCTTGGGACAGGGGGCTCCTACGAGCAGTACTTC. V is TRBV5-1 and J is TRBJ2-7; 11 bases agree with TRBD1. The CDR3 has 15 residues. The V gene end was trimmed by 4 bases and the J gene end by 0 bases; junction bases not matched to a gene: 3. Germline V CDR1 and CDR2: SGHRS, YFSETQ.

V and J are TRBV10-2 and TRBJ2-5, with 12 bases that match TRBD1. CDR1 is WSHSY and CDR2 is SAAADI in the germline V gene. V was clipped by 6 bases and J by 5 bases; unmatched bases: 10. This CDR3 has 16 residues. CDR3 coding DNA: TGCGCCAGCAGGCCTGGGGACAGGGGGCCTGGGGAGACCCAGTACTTC. Translating it yields CASRPGDRGPGETQYF.

CDR3 DNA sequence: TGCGCCAGCAGCTTGGCCGGACAGGGCGCTAATGTCGGCTACACCTTC. Translating gives CASSLAGQGANVGYTF. The chain joins TRBV5-1 to TRBJ1-2; TRBD1 agrees at 8 bases. Germline-derived CDR1 and CDR2 are SGHRS and YFSETQ. This CDR3 has 16 amino acids. Trimming removed 0 bases from V and 8 bases from J; junction bases left unmatched: 12.

V is TRBV2 and J is TRBJ1-1; D uncertain. Germline V CDR1 and CDR2: SNHLY, FYNNEI. The CDR3 spans 11 residues. V was clipped by 10 bases and J by 9 bases, with 15 bases between them. The CDR3 DNA is TGTGCCACTTCGGGTCTCTCTAAAGCTTTCTTT. This translates into CATSGLSKAFF.

The chain employs TRBV5-4 and TRBJ2-2; TRBD2 might be the D (5 bases). This CDR3 spans 14 amino acids. Germline V gene sequence: CDR1 SGHNT, CDR2 YYREEE (reference sequence). Trimming stripped 2 bases from V and 5 bases from J, with 10 bases between. The CDR3 reads CASSLIGGTGELFF. The CDR3 nucleotides are TGTGCCAGCAGCTTAATAGGAGGAACCGGGGAGCTGTTTTTT.

The CDR3 DNA reads as TGCAGCGTTGATCTGACAGGGATGGCGCAGTATTTT. It encodes CSVDLTGMAQYF. The chain carries TRBV29-1 and TRBJ2-3; 7 nucleotides match TRBD1. This CDR3 has 12 amino acids. CDR1 is SQVTM, CDR2 ANQGSEA, per germline. J was trimmed by 10 bases and V by 3 bases; bases with no gene match: 7.

The chain recombines TRBV10-3 with TRBJ1-5; 12 bases align to TRBD1. With V trimmed by 10 bases and J by 1 base, 14 bases remained unmatched. The germline V gene has CDR1 ENHRY and CDR2 SYGVKD. The length of the CDR3 is 18 residues. CDR3 region: CATRSVGQGALSNQPQHF. The CDR3 bases are TGTGCCACAAGAAGTGTGGGACAGGGGGCCTTAAGCAATCAGCCCCAGCATTTT.

The chain uses TRBV18 and TRBJ2-7; 8 nucleotides match TRBD1. The germline gives CDR1 KGHSH, CDR2 LQKENI. The junction had 14 bases not matched to a gene; V was cut back by 4 bases and J by 3 bases. The CDR3 consists of 17 residues. The CDR3 DNA reads TGTGCCAGCTCACGTCCGGGACAGGTCCCGGGAAGCTACGAGCAGTACTTC. Protein: CASSRPGQVPGSYEQYF.

V is TRBV7-9 and J is TRBJ2-5; D is possibly TRBD1 (5 bases). Germline CDR1 is SEHNR and CDR2 is FQNEAQ (reference sequence). This CDR3 contains 13 residues. Trimming shortened V by 4 bases and J by 5 bases, and 11 bases separated the two germline ends. This CDR3 reads CASSWQGGETQYF. DNA of the CDR3: TGTGCCAGCAGCTGGCAGGGTGGGGAGACCCAGTACTTC.

V usage is TRBV2 and J usage is TRBJ2-3; TRBD2 is a possible D gene (6 bases). This CDR3 spans 17 amino acids. The germline CDR1 and CDR2 sequences are SNHLY and FYNNEI. The germline V and J ends were trimmed by 3 bases and 2 bases, with 18 bases remaining between them. The CDR3 region is CASSDGTGVGYTDTQYF. CDR3 nucleotide sequence: TGTGCCAGCAGTGATGGGACTGGTGTGGGCTACACAGATACGCAGTATTTT.

The DNA for the CDR3 is TGTGCCAGCAGCCCTGCTGGAAACACCATATATTTT. This encodes CASSPAGNTIYF. This sequence joins TRBV4-2 and TRBJ1-3; the D is unclear. CDR3 length: 12 amino acids. V was cut by 4 bases and J by 2 bases, with 3 bases left in between. CDR1 and CDR2 (germline): LGHNA, YNFKEQ.

V is TRBV7-9 and J is TRBJ1-1; perhaps TRBD1 as D (6 bases). CDR1 SEHNR and CDR2 FQNEAQ come from the germline V gene (reference sequence). V was shortened by 3 bases and J by 5 bases, with 10 bases between the two germline ends. The CDR3 has 13 amino acids. The CDR3 nucleotides read TGTGCCAGCAGCTTTTCGAGGGGGACTGAAGCTTTCTTT. Its translation is CASSFSRGTEAFF.

The chain uses TRBV30 and TRBJ2-1; 10 nucleotides line up with TRBD2. The CDR3 length is 16 residues. Trimming removed 1 base from V and 4 bases from J; junction bases left unmatched: 7. Germline CDR1 GTSNPN, CDR2 SVGIG (reference sequence). CDR3 sequence (DNA): TGTGCCTGGAGTGGACTTATAGCGGGGGGTTACAATGAGCAGTTCTTC. Protein sequence: CAWSGLIAGGYNEQFF.

This sequence joins TRBV7-3 and TRBJ2-3; 8 bases are shared with TRBD2. Unmatched junction bases numbered 7, after V lost 5 bases and J lost 0 bases. Germline lookup yields CDR1 SGHTA and CDR2 FQGTGA. The CDR3 totals 16 residues. CDR3 in DNA: TGTGCCAGCAGCCCCTACGTAGCGGGAAGCACAGATACGCAGTATTTT. Protein: CASSPYVAGSTDTQYF.

The chain recombines TRBV5-1 with TRBJ2-3, with D possibly TRBD2 on 6 matching bases. The CDR3 consists of 15 residues. V was shortened by 7 bases and J by 2 bases, with 17 bases between the two germline ends. Germline V gene sequence: CDR1 SGHRS, CDR2 YFSETQ. The CDR3 DNA reads as TGCGCCAGCGGAGGGAGTTGGGGGACCACAGATACGCAGTATTTT. It is translated as CASGGSWGTTDTQYF.

V and J are TRBV5-4 and TRBJ2-3; unclear D gene. The CDR3 has 15 residues. Per the germline V gene, CDR1 is SGHNT and CDR2 is YYREEE (reference sequence). The germline V and J ends were trimmed by 4 bases and 2 bases, with 14 bases remaining between them. CDR3 region: CASSPVPVVTDTQYF. The CDR3 bases are TGTGCCAGCAGCCCGGTTCCCGTTGTCACAGATACGCAGTATTTT.

The chain uses TRBV4-1 and TRBJ1-4; D is unclear. Trimming shortened V by 0 bases and J by 11 bases, and 16 bases separated the two germline ends. CDR3 length: 15 residues. The germline V gene has CDR1 MGHRA and CDR2 YSYEKL. CDR3 in amino acids: CASSQDIERMRKLFF. CDR3 sequence (DNA): TGCGCCAGCAGCCAAGATATCGAACGGATGAGGAAACTGTTTTTT.

The chain carries TRBV23-1 and TRBJ1-2; D is ambiguous. TRBV23-1 is labeled an ORF, and its function is uncertain. The CDR3 extends over 13 amino acids. V lost 2 bases and J 4 bases, leaving 8 bases between the germline ends. CDR3 in amino acids: CASSQVRFYGYTF. In DNA form, the CDR3 reads TGCGCCAGCAGTCAAGTCAGATTCTATGGCTACACCTTC.

This chain connects TRBV28 to TRBJ1-5, with 8 bases aligning to TRBD1. CDR3 size: 15 residues. Germline CDR1 and CDR2: MDHEN and SYDVKM. V lost 7 bases and J lost 0; bases outside the gene matches: 5. Here the CDR3 DNA reads TGTGCCAGCACTTCGGGACAGGTTAGCAATCAGCCCCAGCATTTT. Translated: CASTSGQVSNQPQHF.

The chain uses TRBV2 and TRBJ1-2; D is uncertain. The V end was cut by 7 bases, the J end by 4 bases, with 19 bases between. This CDR3 contains 15 residues. CDR1 and CDR2 from the germline V gene are SNHLY and FYNNEI. This CDR3 is CASTLMATGSYGYTF. CDR3 DNA: TGTGCCAGCACCCTGATGGCGACGGGAAGCTATGGCTACACCTTC.

This clone was seen more than once but under ten times. The rearrangement uses TRBV5-4 and TRBJ2-7; 10 bases map to TRBD2. The trim removed 4 bases at V and 2 bases at J, leaving 12 bases unmatched. In germline, CDR1 is SGHNT, CDR2 YYREEE (reference sequence). This CDR3 is built from 17 residues. DNA for the CDR3: TGTGCCAGCAGCCTCCGGAAACTAAGCGGGGGGGCCTACGAGCAGTACTTC. Protein sequence: CASSLRKLSGGAYEQYF.

The rearrangement joins TRBV5-4 to TRBJ2-5; the D gene is possibly TRBD1 (6 bases). Per germline, CDR1 SGHNT and CDR2 YYREEE (reference sequence). The V gene lost 3 bases and the J gene lost 0 bases, with 9 bases spanning the gap. CDR3 length: 14 amino acids. The CDR3 here is CASSSGQNQETQYF. The DNA of the CDR3 is TGTGCCAGCAGCTCAGGACAGAACCAAGAGACCCAGTACTTC.

This chain connects TRBV6-5 to TRBJ2-1; perhaps TRBD1 as D (5 bases). With 8 bases removed from V and 13 bases from J, the gap between germline ends came to 15 bases. This CDR3 is built from 11 residues. CDR1 MNHEY and CDR2 SVGAGI come from the germline V gene. As DNA, the CDR3 is TGTGCCAGCCGTTTGGTGCAGGGTCAGTTCTTC. It yields the protein CASRLVQGQFF.

CDR3 sequence: CASSSGQGEKLFF. The CDR3 DNA reads TGTGCCAGCAGCAGCGGACAGGGTGAAAAACTGTTTTTT. The chain joins TRBV7-3 to TRBJ1-4; 8 nucleotides agree with TRBD1. Germline assignment: CDR1 SGHTA and CDR2 FQGTGA. The ends lost 5 bases at V and 7 bases at J; junction bases unmatched: 3. The CDR3 loop spans 13 amino acids. The full variable domain, with the rest looked up from reference TRBV7-3 and TRBJ1-4, is GAGVSQTPSNKVTEKGKYVELRCDPISGHTALYWYRQSLGQGPEFLIYFQGTGAADDSGLPNDRFFAVRPEGSVSTLKIQRTERGDSAVYLCASSSGQGEKLFFGSGTQLSVL.

The rearrangement links TRBV2 to TRBJ1-6; TRBD1 agrees at 8 bases. The V and J ends lost 6 bases and 8 bases, in that order; junction bases with no gene match: 6. The length of the CDR3 is 14 residues. Germline CDR1 reads SNHLY; CDR2 reads FYNNEI. CDR3 in DNA: TGTGCCAGCAGCGGGGACAGGCCTTATTCACCCCTCCACTTT. This sequence encodes CASSGDRPYSPLHF. The full variable domain, completed using reference TRBV2 and TRBJ1-6, is EPEVTQTPSHQVTQMGQEVILRCVPISNHLYFYWYRQILGQKVEFLVSFYNNEISEKSEIFDDQFSVERPDGSNFTLKIRSTKLEDSAMYFCASSGDRPYSPLHFGNGTRLTVT.

This chain joins TRBV19 and TRBJ1-2; 12 bases are a match to TRBD1. Per the germline V gene, CDR1 is LNHDA and CDR2 is SQIVND (reference sequence). The CDR3 length is 17 residues. The V gene end was trimmed by 6 bases and the J gene end by 4 bases; junction bases not matched to a gene: 12. CDR3 in DNA: TGTGCCAGTAGCGCCCGGGGACAGGGGGCTTCTGGCTATGGCTACACCTTC. Its translation is CASSARGQGASGYGYTF. Using reference TRBV19 and TRBJ1-2 for the parts outside the CDR3, the full variable domain is DGGITQSPKYLFRKEGQNVTLSCEQNLNHDAMYWYRQDPGQGLRLIYYSQIVNDFQKGDIAEGYSVSREKKESFPLTVTSAQKNPTAFYLCASSARGQGASGYGYTFGSGTRLTVV.

The CDR3 here is CASTLAVTSTDTQYF. The CDR3 DNA sequence: TGCGCCAGCACCCTAGCGGTTACTAGCACAGATACGCAGTATTTT. The chain has TRBV5-1 and TRBJ2-3, with TRBD2 identical over 7 bases. The CDR3 is 15 amino acids. Germline V CDR1 and CDR2: SGHRS, YFSETQ. J gave up 0 bases and V 6 bases, and 7 bases lay outside the gene matches.

The chain is built from TRBV6-5 and TRBJ2-7; TRBD1 aligns across 10 bases. Germline CDR1 MNHEY, CDR2 SVGAGI. CDR3 length equals 13 residues. Trimming removed 6 bases from V and 4 bases from J; junction bases left unmatched: 3. The CDR3 is CASRPGQGYEQYF. The CDR3 DNA reads as TGTGCCAGCAGGCCGGGACAGGGGTACGAGCAGTACTTC.

This clone has only a few counts. The V gene is TRBV10-1, the J gene TRBJ2-7; possible D gene TRBD2, 5 bases. The V gene's germline CDR1 is WNHNN and CDR2 SYGVQD (reference sequence). V was pared by 4 bases and J by 6 bases, with 10 bases between. The CDR3 extends over 12 amino acids. The CDR3 protein is CASSGAAGEQYF. CDR3 DNA sequence: TGCGCCAGCAGTGGCGCCGCGGGCGAGCAGTACTTC.

This rearrangement joins TRBV19 to TRBJ2-2; 10 nucleotides agree with TRBD1. V lost 7 bases to trimming and J lost 5 bases; unmatched junction nucleotides: 7. CDR1 and CDR2 from the germline V gene are LNHDA and SQIVND (reference sequence). This CDR3 contains 15 residues. CDR3 sequence reads: CASKRTGQGTGELFF. The CDR3 DNA reads TGTGCCAGTAAGCGAACGGGACAGGGGACCGGGGAGCTGTTTTTT. Drawing the rest from reference TRBV19 and TRBJ2-2, the complete variable domain is DGGITQSPKYLFRKEGQNVTLSCEQNLNHDAMYWYRQDPGQGLRLIYYSQIVNDFQKGDIAEGYSVSREKKESFPLTVTSAQKNPTAFYLCASKRTGQGTGELFFGEGSRLTVL.